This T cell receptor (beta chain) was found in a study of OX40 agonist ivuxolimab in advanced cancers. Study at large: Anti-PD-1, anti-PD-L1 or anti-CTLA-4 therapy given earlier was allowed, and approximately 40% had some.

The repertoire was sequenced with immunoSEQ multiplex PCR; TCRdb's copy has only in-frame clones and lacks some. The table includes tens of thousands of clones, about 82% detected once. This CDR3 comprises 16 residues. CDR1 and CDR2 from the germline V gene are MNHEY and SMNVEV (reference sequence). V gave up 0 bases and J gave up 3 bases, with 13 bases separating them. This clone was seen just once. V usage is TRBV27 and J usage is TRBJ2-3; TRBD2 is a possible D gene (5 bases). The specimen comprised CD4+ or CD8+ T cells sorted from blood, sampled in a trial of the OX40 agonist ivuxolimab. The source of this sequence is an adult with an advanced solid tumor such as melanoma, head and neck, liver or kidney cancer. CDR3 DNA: TGTGCCAGCAGTTTATCGACTACCGGTCAAACAGATACGCAGTATTTT. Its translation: CASSLSTTGQTDTQYF.